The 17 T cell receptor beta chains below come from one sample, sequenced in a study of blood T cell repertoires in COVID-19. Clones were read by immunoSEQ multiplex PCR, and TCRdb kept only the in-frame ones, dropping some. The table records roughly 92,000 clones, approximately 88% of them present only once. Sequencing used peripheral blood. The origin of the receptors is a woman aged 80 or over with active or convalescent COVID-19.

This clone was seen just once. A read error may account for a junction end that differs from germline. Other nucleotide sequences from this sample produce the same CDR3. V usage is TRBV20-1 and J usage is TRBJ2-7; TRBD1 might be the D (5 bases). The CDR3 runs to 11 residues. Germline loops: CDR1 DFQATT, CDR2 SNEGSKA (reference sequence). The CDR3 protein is CSARDSYEQYF. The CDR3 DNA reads TGCAGTGCCAGAGACAGCTACGAGCAGTACTTC.

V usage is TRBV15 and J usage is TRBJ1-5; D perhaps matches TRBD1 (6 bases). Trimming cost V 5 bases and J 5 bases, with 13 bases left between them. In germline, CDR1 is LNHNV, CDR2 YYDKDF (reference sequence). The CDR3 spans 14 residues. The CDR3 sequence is CATSATGTYQPQHF. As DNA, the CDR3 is TGTGCCACCAGCGCTACAGGGACGTATCAGCCCCAGCATTTT.

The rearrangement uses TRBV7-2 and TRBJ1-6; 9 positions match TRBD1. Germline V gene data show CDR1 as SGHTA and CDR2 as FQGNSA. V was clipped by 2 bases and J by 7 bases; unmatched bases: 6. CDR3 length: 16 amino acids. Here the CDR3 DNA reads TGTGCCAGCAGCTTAATGGGCGGGACAGGGAATTCACCCCTCCACTTT. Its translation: CASSLMGGTGNSPLHF.

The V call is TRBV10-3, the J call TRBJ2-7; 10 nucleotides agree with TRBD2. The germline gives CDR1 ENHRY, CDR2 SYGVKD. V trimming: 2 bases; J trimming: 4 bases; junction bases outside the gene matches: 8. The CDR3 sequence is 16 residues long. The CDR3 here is CAISEASSGRRYEQYF. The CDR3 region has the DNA TGTGCCATCAGTGAGGCTTCTAGCGGGAGACGGTACGAGCAGTACTTC.

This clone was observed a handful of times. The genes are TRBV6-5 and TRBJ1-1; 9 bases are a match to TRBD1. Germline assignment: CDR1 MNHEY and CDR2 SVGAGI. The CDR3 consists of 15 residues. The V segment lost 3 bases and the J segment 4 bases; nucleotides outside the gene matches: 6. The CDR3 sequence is CASSYSTGGVTEAFF. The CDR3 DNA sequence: TGTGCCAGCAGTTATTCGACAGGGGGTGTCACTGAAGCTTTCTTT.

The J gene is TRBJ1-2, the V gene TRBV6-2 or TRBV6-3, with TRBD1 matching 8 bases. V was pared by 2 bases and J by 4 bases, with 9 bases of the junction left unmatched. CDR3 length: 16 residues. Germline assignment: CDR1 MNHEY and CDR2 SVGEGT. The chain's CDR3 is CASSYVGRGHGYGYTF. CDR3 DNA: TGTGCCAGCAGTTACGTGGGCAGGGGGCATGGCTATGGCTACACCTTC.

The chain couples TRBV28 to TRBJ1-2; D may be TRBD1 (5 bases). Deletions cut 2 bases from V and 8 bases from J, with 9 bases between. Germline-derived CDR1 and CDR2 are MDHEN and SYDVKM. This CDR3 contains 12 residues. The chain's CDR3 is CASSLIRGGYTF. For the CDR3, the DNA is TGTGCCAGCAGTTTAATAAGGGGCGGCTACACCTTC.

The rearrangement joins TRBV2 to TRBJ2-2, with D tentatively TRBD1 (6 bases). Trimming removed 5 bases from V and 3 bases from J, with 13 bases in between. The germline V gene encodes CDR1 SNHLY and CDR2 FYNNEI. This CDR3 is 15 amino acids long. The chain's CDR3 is CASSSQGRDTGELFF. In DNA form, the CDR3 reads TGTGCCAGCAGTTCACAGGGTCGCGACACCGGGGAGCTGTTTTTT.

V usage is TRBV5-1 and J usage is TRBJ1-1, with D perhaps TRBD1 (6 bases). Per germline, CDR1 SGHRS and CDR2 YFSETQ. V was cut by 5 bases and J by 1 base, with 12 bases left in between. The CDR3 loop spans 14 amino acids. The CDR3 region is CASRRGGQNTEAFF. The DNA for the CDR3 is TGCGCCAGCAGAAGAGGGGGACAGAACACTGAAGCTTTCTTT.

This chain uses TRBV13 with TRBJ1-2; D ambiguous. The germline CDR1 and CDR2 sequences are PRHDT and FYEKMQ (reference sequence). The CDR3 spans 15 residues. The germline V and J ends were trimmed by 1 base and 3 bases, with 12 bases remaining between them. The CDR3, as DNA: TGTGCCAGCAGCTTAGATAGCAGATTAGACTATGGCTACACCTTC. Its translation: CASSLDSRLDYGYTF.

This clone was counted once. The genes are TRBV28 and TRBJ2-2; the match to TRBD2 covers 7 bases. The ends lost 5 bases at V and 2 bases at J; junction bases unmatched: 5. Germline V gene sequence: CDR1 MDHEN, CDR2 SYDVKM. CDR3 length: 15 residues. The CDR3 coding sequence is TGTGCCAGCAGTCCCGGGGGGTCTAACACCGGGGAGCTGTTTTTT. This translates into CASSPGGSNTGELFF.

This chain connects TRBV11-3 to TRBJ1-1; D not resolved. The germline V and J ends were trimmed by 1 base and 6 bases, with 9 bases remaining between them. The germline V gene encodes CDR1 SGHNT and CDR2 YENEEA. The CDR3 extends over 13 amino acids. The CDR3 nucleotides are TGTGCCAGCAGCTTAGGCGTGGCGGCTGAAGCTTTCTTT. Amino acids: CASSLGVAAEAFF.

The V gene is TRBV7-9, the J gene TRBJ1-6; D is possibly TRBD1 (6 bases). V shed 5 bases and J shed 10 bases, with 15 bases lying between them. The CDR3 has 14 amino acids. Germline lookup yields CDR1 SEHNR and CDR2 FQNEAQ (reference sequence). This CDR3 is CASSPSQGWSPLHF. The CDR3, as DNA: TGTGCCAGCAGCCCGTCACAGGGTTGGTCACCCCTCCACTTT. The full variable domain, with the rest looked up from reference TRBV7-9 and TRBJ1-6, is DTGVSQNPRHKITKRGQNVTFRCDPISEHNRLYWYRQTLGQGPEFLTYFQNEAQLEKSRLLSDRFSAERPKGSFSTLEIQRTEQGDSAMYLCASSPSQGWSPLHFGNGTRLTVT.

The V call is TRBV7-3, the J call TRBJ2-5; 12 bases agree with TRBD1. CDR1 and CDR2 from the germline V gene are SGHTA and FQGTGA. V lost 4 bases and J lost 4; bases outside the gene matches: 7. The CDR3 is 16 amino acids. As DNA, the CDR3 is TGTGCCAGCAGCTCTCGCGGGGACAGGGGGCGAGAGACCCAGTACTTC. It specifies CASSSRGDRGRETQYF.

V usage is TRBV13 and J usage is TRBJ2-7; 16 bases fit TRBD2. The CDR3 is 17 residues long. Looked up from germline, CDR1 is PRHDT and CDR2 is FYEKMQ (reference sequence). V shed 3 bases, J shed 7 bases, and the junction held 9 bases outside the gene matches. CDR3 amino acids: CASSFEGLAGGPREQYF. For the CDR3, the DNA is TGTGCCAGCAGCTTCGAGGGACTAGCGGGGGGGCCGCGGGAGCAGTACTTC. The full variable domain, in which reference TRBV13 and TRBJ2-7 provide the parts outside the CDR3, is AAGVIQSPRHLIKEKRETATLKCYPIPRHDTVYWYQQGPGQDPQFLISFYEKMQSDKGSIPDRFSAQQFSDYHSELNMSSLELGDSALYFCASSFEGLAGGPREQYFGPGTRLTVT.

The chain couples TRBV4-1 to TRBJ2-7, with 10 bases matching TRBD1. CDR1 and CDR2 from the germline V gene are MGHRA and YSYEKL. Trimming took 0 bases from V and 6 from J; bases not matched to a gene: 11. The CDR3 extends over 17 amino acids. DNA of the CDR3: TGCGCCAGCAGCCAAGATCGAATGGGGACAGGGGATCGCGAGCAGTACTTC. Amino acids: CASSQDRMGTGDREQYF.

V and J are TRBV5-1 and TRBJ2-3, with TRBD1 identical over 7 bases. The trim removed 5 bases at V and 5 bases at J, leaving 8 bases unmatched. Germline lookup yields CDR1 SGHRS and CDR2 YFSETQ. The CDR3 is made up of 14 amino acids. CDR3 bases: TGCGCCAGCAGTCAAGGGGGCCCCGTAGATACGCAGTATTTT. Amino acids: CASSQGGPVDTQYF.